The clone carrying this TCR beta chain was detected only a few times. What it binds is not known. The source of the sample is a study of blood T cells in healthy people across ages. Primed by a sample-barcoded 5' primer and a J-beta primer mix, a second PCR proceeded for about 7 to 11 cycles. TCRdb redid the calling of the 5' RACE reads with MiXCR, one entry per CDR3 protein. The sample yields roughly 1,500,000 distinct CDR3 sequences, about 35% seen once. Sample donors were healthy Caucasian individuals that came from Russia, aged roughly 6 to 95. Trimming pared 4 bases from V and 4 bases from J, leaving 8 bases between. This CDR3 has 13 residues. CDR1 and CDR2 from the germline V gene are LNHDA and SQIVND (reference sequence). Points from the study as a whole: With naive T cell percentage, TCR beta diversity showed a strong correlation.

The sample comprised blood. The clonotype comes from a woman aged 25 to 39 in good health. This chain joins TRBV19 and TRBJ2-1, with D hard to call. CDR3 bases: TGTGCCAGTAGTAAGGGTCTATACAATGAGCAGTTCTTC. As protein: CASSKGLYNEQFF.